This passage covers 16 T cell receptor beta chains from one sample sequenced in a study of cytomegalovirus exposure and HLA in healthy donors. PCR involved 60 Vbeta and 13 Jbeta primers. The assay was immunoSEQ multiplex PCR, and TCRdb's table has in-frame clones only and misses some. The table includes some 160,000 clones, 65% to 85% detected once. Sequencing was done on a sample of PBMCs. Receptors originate from a male donor in good health and CMV-seronegative.

The rearrangement joins TRBV6-5 to TRBJ1-2; D ambiguous. The CDR3 has 13 amino acids. Trimming removed 5 bases from V and 1 base from J, with 8 bases in between. Germline CDR1 is MNHEY and CDR2 is SVGAGI. The CDR3 DNA reads as TGTGCCAGCAGTACTCCGAATAACTATGGCTACACCTTC. It encodes CASSTPNNYGYTF.

In this sample, this clone turned up once. The chain recombines TRBV27 with TRBJ2-7; D is possibly TRBD2 (6 bases). The V end lost 5 bases, the J end lost 5 bases, and 22 bases lay between the germline ends. The CDR3 contains 16 residues. Germline CDR1 reads MNHEY; CDR2 reads SMNVEV (reference sequence). CDR3 DNA: TGTGCCAGCAGTGGAGGGCAGGGAGCCCCCTGGAACGAGCAGTACTTC. Its protein is CASSGGQGAPWNEQYF.

The V call is TRBV4-1, the J call TRBJ2-6, with 12 nucleotides matching TRBD2. The CDR3 consists of 19 residues. V trimming: 3 bases; J trimming: 2 bases; junction bases outside the gene matches: 8. Per germline, CDR1 MGHRA and CDR2 YSYEKL. The CDR3 DNA sequence: TGCGCCAGCAGCCAGGTTGGACTAGCGGGATCTGCTGGGGCCAACGTCCTGACTTTC. Translated: CASSQVGLAGSAGANVLTF.

The rearrangement links TRBV28 to TRBJ2-1; 9 bases line up with TRBD1. The CDR3 is 15 residues long. Losses at the gene ends were 0 bases for V and 8 bases for J; bases not matched to a gene: 5. The germline gives CDR1 MDHEN, CDR2 SYDVKM. DNA of the CDR3: TGTGCCAGCAGTTTATGGGACAGGGGAACAGATGAGCAGTTCTTC. This gives the protein CASSLWDRGTDEQFF. Based on the CDR3 plus reference TRBV28 and TRBJ2-1, the full variable domain is DVKVTQSSRYLVKRTGEKVFLECVQDMDHENMFWYRQDPGLGLRLIYFSYDVKMKEKGDIPEGYSVSREKKERFSLILESASTNQTSMYLCASSLWDRGTDEQFFGPGTRLTVL.

The V gene is TRBV7-3, the J gene TRBJ2-2, with TRBD1 matching over 7 bases. Germline CDR1 SGHTA, CDR2 FQGTGA. CDR3 size: 16 residues. J lost 5 bases, V lost 2 bases, and 8 bases had no gene match. The CDR3 is CASSLVGGPGTGELFF. DNA for the CDR3: TGTGCCAGCAGCTTAGTAGGGGGCCCCGGGACCGGGGAGCTGTTTTTT.

V is TRBV6-5 and J is TRBJ2-5; weak D call: TRBD2 (5 bases). Trimming pared 3 bases from V and 3 bases from J, leaving 8 bases between. Germline CDR1 is MNHEY and CDR2 is SVGAGI. The CDR3 sequence is 13 residues long. CDR3 nucleotides: TGTGCCAGCAGTTATCACGGGGAAGAGACCCAGTACTTC. It yields the protein CASSYHGEETQYF.

On this clone: In the same sample, other DNA sequences code for this CDR3. The chain uses TRBV11-2 and TRBJ1-2; D is unresolved. Trimming shortened V by 5 bases and J by 1 base, and 5 bases separated the two germline ends. The CDR3 spans 12 residues. Germline V gene data show CDR1 as SGHAT and CDR2 as FQNNGV. This CDR3 reads CASSPYNYGYTF. CDR3 coding DNA: TGTGCCAGCAGCCCTTATAACTATGGCTACACCTTC.

This CDR3 reads CASSESSSYNEQFF. DNA for the CDR3: TGTGCCAGCAGTGAGTCTAGCAGCTACAATGAGCAGTTCTTC. This rearrangement joins TRBV6-4 to TRBJ2-1, with D perhaps TRBD2 (5 bases). Trimming stripped 3 bases from V and 3 bases from J, with 9 bases between. Germline CDR1 reads MRHNA; CDR2 reads SNTAGT. This CDR3 comprises 14 residues.

This clone was observed a few times. The rearrangement joins TRBV14 to TRBJ2-7; 11 bases align to TRBD1. V lost 4 bases and J lost 1; bases outside the gene matches: 6. The CDR3 has 16 amino acids. The germline CDR1 and CDR2 sequences are SGHDN and FVKESK. Here the CDR3 reads CASSPRGTGGSYEQYF. The DNA for the CDR3 is TGTGCCAGCAGCCCCCGGGGGACAGGGGGATCCTACGAGCAGTACTTC.

This clone has a single count. The chain couples TRBV7-6 to TRBJ1-1, with 9 bases fitting TRBD1. V lost 5 bases and J lost 4; bases outside the gene matches: 8. Germline V lookup: CDR1 SGHVS, CDR2 FNYEAQ. CDR3 length: 15 residues. CDR3 nucleotide sequence: TGTGCCAGCAGCGTAACAGGGGGCATACCCACTGAAGCTTTCTTT. Its protein is CASSVTGGIPTEAFF.

The CDR3 nucleotides are TGTGCCAGCAGAGAAGATAACAGGGGCACTGAAGCTTTCTTT. It yields the protein CASREDNRGTEAFF. The chain links TRBV6-5 to TRBJ1-1, with 7 nucleotides matching TRBD1. This CDR3 comprises 14 residues. V shed 6 bases and J 4 bases; nucleotides not matched to a gene: 8. Germline values: CDR1 MNHEY, CDR2 SVGAGI.

The chain carries TRBV6-1 and TRBJ2-3; D perhaps matches TRBD2 (7 bases). The CDR3 has 17 amino acids. CDR1 MNHNS and CDR2 SASEGT come from the germline V gene. The V gene lost 2 bases and the J gene lost 6 bases, with 21 bases spanning the gap. CDR3 loop: CASSEWGGGGARDTQYF. The CDR3 nucleotides read TGTGCCAGCAGTGAATGGGGGGGAGGGGGGGCCAGGGATACGCAGTATTTT.

The rearrangement uses TRBV9 and TRBJ2-3, with TRBD2 as a possible D gene (6 bases). The CDR3 loop spans 15 amino acids. From germline, CDR1 is SGDLS and CDR2 YYNGEE. V gave up 0 bases and J gave up 2 bases, with 10 bases separating them. The CDR3 sequence: CASSVDAGITDTQYF. As DNA, the CDR3 is TGTGCCAGCAGCGTAGATGCGGGGATCACAGATACGCAGTATTTT. Full variable domain (outside the CDR3, taken from reference TRBV9 and TRBJ2-3): DSGVTQTPKHLITATGQRVTLRCSPRSGDLSVYWYQQSLDQGLQFLIQYYNGEERAKGNILERFSAQQFPDLHSELNLSSLELGDSALYFCASSVDAGITDTQYFGPGTRLTVL.

On this clone itself: The junction and the germline gene differ at one end; a read error may be behind it. V and J are TRBV10-3 and TRBJ1-5, with 8 nucleotides matching TRBD1. Germline lookup yields CDR1 ENHRY and CDR2 SYGVKD. The CDR3 runs 14 residues. CDR3 sequence: CAISRTGSTQPQHF. The CDR3 region has the DNA TGTGCCATCAGCCGGACAGGGAGCACTCAGCCCCAGCATTTT.

The chain couples TRBV20-1 to TRBJ2-1; weak D call: TRBD2 (5 bases). CDR1 and CDR2 (germline): DFQATT, SNEGSKA (reference sequence). Trimming removed 7 bases from V and 6 bases from J, with 10 bases in between. CDR3 length: 11 amino acids. In nucleotides, the CDR3 is TGCAGTGTACTAGTAGTCAATGAGCAGTTCTTC. Encoded protein: CSVLVVNEQFF.

The chain combines TRBV7-2 with TRBJ1-3; possible D gene TRBD1, 5 bases. In germline, CDR1 is SGHTA, CDR2 FQGNSA. Trimming took off 5 bases at V and 4 bases at J, with 15 bases between the two ends. The CDR3 is 15 residues long. CDR3 nucleotide sequence: TGTGCCAGCAGCCCGTCGGGGGTTTCCGGAAACACCATATATTTT. Its protein is CASSPSGVSGNTIYF.